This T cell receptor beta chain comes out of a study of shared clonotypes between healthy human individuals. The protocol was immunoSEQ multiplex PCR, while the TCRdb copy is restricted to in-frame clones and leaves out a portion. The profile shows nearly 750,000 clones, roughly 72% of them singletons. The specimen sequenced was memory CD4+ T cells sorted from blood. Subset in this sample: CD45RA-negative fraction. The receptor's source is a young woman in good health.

The CDR3 coding sequence is TGTGCCAGCTCACCAACCTCCCTCACCGGGGAGCTGTTTTTT. Encoded protein: CASSPTSLTGELFF. V and J are TRBV18 and TRBJ2-2; unclear D gene. CDR3 length: 14 amino acids. Trimming took off 2 bases at V and 4 bases at J, with 8 bases between the two ends. The germline V gene encodes CDR1 KGHSH and CDR2 LQKENI.